This is a list of T cell receptor beta chains from one sample in a study of shared clonotypes between healthy human individuals. Sequencing was performed with immunoSEQ multiplex PCR; in TCRdb, only in-frame clones are kept and a portion is missing. The table records 2.5 million or so clones, about 92% of them present only once. Sequenced material: naive CD4+ T cells sorted from blood. The receptors were sampled from a man aged 18 to 29 in good health. CDR3s include the opening cysteine and the closing phenylalanine or tryptophan. D genes are given only for firm matches. Some rows mark clone size as missing; the rest say once, few, many or name a class of expanded clone.

J gene: TRBJ1-5
V gene: TRBV7-2
CDR3 length: 14
D gene: -
clone size: once
CDR3 DNA: TGTGCCAGCTGGGGGAGAGGAGGGAATCAGCCCCAGCATTTT
CDR3 protein: CASWGRGGNQPQHF

J gene: TRBJ1-4
V gene: TRBV11-2
CDR3 length: 15
D gene: TRBD1
clone size: -
CDR3 DNA: TGTGCCAGCAGCATAAGGACAGGAGGAAATGAAAAACTGTTTTTT
CDR3 protein: CASSIRTGGNEKLFF

J gene: TRBJ2-7
V gene: TRBV11-2
CDR3 length: 15
D gene: -
clone size: -
CDR3 DNA: TGTGCCAGCAGCTTAGTAACGGGAAGCTCCTACGAGCAGTACTTC
CDR3 protein: CASSLVTGSSYEQYF

J gene: TRBJ2-2
V gene: TRBV5-1
CDR3 length: 16
D gene: TRBD1
clone size: -
CDR3 DNA: TGCGCCAGCAGCCGGACAGGGGGCTCGAACACCGGGGAGCTGTTTTTT
CDR3 protein: CASSRTGGSNTGELFF

J gene: TRBJ2-7
V gene: TRBV2
CDR3 length: 16
D gene: TRBD2
clone size: -
CDR3 DNA: TGTGCCAGCACTAAGGAACAACTAGCGGGAGCAGGCGAGCAGTACTTC
CDR3 protein: CASTKEQLAGAGEQYF

J gene: TRBJ1-2
V gene: TRBV11-1
CDR3 length: 14
D gene: -
clone size: -
CDR3 DNA: TGTGCCAGCAGCTTAGAGGCGGGGGCTAAAGGCTACACCTTC
CDR3 protein: CASSLEAGAKGYTF

J gene: TRBJ2-7
V gene: TRBV7-2
CDR3 length: 14
D gene: TRBD2
clone size: -
CDR3 DNA: TGTGCCAGCAGCTTGGGACTAGCGGGAGGACCTGGAAACTTC
CDR3 protein: CASSLGLAGGPGNF

J gene: TRBJ2-2
V gene: TRBV5-5
CDR3 length: 15
D gene: -
clone size: -
CDR3 DNA: TGTGCCAGCAGCTTGTATCCGGCTCCCACCGGGGAGCTGTTTTTT
CDR3 protein: CASSLYPAPTGELFF

J gene: TRBJ1-6
V gene: TRBV10-1
CDR3 length: 13
D gene: -
clone size: -
CDR3 DNA: TGCGCCAGCAGTGAAGAACGGAATTCACCCCTCCACTTT
CDR3 protein: CASSEERNSPLHF

J gene: TRBJ1-6
V gene: TRBV5-4
CDR3 length: 14
D gene: -
clone size: -
CDR3 DNA: TGTGCCAGCAGCTTGCACCAGGGAATTTCACCCCTCCACTTT
CDR3 protein: CASSLHQGISPLHF

J gene: TRBJ1-1
V gene: TRBV18
CDR3 length: 14
D gene: -
clone size: -
CDR3 DNA: TGTGCCAGCTCACCGGCGGGGCGGGACACTGAAGCTTTCTTT
CDR3 protein: CASSPAGRDTEAFF

J gene: TRBJ2-2
V gene: TRBV7-2
CDR3 length: 15
D gene: -
clone size: once
CDR3 DNA: TGTGCCAGCAGCTCCCGGTGGATGAACACCGGGGAGCTGTTTTTT
CDR3 protein: CASSSRWMNTGELFF

J gene: TRBJ2-7
V gene: TRBV11-2
CDR3 length: 16
D gene: TRBD2
clone size: -
CDR3 DNA: TGTGCCAGCAGGGGTCCCGGGACTAGCGGGATCTACGAGCAGTACTTC
CDR3 protein: CASRGPGTSGIYEQYF

J gene: TRBJ1-1
V gene: TRBV6-5
CDR3 length: 12
D gene: TRBD1
clone size: -
CDR3 DNA: TGTGCCAGCAGTTACTTGGGACAGGAGGCTTTCTTT
CDR3 protein: CASSYLGQEAFF

J gene: TRBJ1-1
V gene: TRBV6-5
CDR3 length: 15
D gene: -
clone size: -
CDR3 DNA: TGTGCCAGCAGTTACTCGTGGGCCATGAACACTGAAGCTTTCTTT
CDR3 protein: CASSYSWAMNTEAFF

J gene: TRBJ2-3
V gene: TRBV10-3
CDR3 length: 15
D gene: TRBD2
clone size: -
CDR3 DNA: TGTGCCATCGGGACTAGCGAGAGCCTCCAGGATACGCAGTATTTT
CDR3 protein: CAIGTSESLQDTQYF

J gene: TRBJ1-5
V gene: TRBV6-4
CDR3 length: 15
D gene: -
clone size: few
CDR3 DNA: TGTGCCAGCAGCCTCGAGGGGGGTCGCAATCAGCCCCAGCATTTT
CDR3 protein: CASSLEGGRNQPQHF

J gene: TRBJ1-1
V gene: TRBV4-1
CDR3 length: 13
D gene: -
clone size: -
CDR3 DNA: TGCGCCAGCAGCCTTCTGGGGGGTATTGAAGCTTTCTTT
CDR3 protein: CASSLLGGIEAFF

J gene: TRBJ2-3
V gene: TRBV6-5
CDR3 length: 11
D gene: -
clone size: -
CDR3 DNA: TGTGCCAGCAGGAAGACAGATACGCAGTATTTT
CDR3 protein: CASRKTDTQYF

J gene: TRBJ1-5
V gene: TRBV6-1
CDR3 length: 16
D gene: -
clone size: -
CDR3 DNA: TGTGCCAGCAGTGAAGGGACCGGGAGTCCGAATCAGCCCCAGCATTTT
CDR3 protein: CASSEGTGSPNQPQHF

J gene: TRBJ2-7
V gene: TRBV19
CDR3 length: 15
D gene: -
clone size: -
CDR3 DNA: TGTGCCAGTAGTATAGGGGGAGGAAGGGCCTACGAGCAGTACTTC
CDR3 protein: CASSIGGGRAYEQYF

J gene: TRBJ2-6
V gene: TRBV9
CDR3 length: 15
D gene: -
clone size: -
CDR3 DNA: TGTGCCAGCAGCGTAGTGGGCTTTGGGGCCAACGTCCTGACTTTC
CDR3 protein: CASSVVGFGANVLTF

J gene: TRBJ2-3
V gene: TRBV4-3
CDR3 length: 17
D gene: -
clone size: -
CDR3 DNA: TGCGCCAGCAGCCAAGAAATTCAGGGGTTGGGCACAGATACGCAGTATTTT
CDR3 protein: CASSQEIQGLGTDTQYF

J gene: TRBJ1-5
V gene: TRBV18
CDR3 length: 13
D gene: -
clone size: few
CDR3 DNA: TGTGCCAGCTCACCAGGGGGGAATCAGCCCCAGCATTTT
CDR3 protein: CASSPGGNQPQHF

J gene: TRBJ1-1
V gene: TRBV2
CDR3 length: 15
D gene: -
clone size: -
CDR3 DNA: TGTGCCAGCAGTGAGGGGGCGGCCTTGAACACTGAAGCTTTCTTT
CDR3 protein: CASSEGAALNTEAFF

J gene: TRBJ1-5
V gene: TRBV5-6
CDR3 length: 14
D gene: -
clone size: -
CDR3 DNA: TGTGCCAGCAGCCGCGGGACCCCGGATCAGCCCCAGCATTTT
CDR3 protein: CASSRGTPDQPQHF

J gene: TRBJ1-2
V gene: TRBV10-3
CDR3 length: 11
D gene: -
clone size: -
CDR3 DNA: TGTGCCATCAGTGAAAACTATGGCTACACCTTC
CDR3 protein: CAISENYGYTF

J gene: TRBJ1-1
V gene: TRBV2
CDR3 length: 13
D gene: -
clone size: -
CDR3 DNA: TGTGCCAGCAGGCCCGGCGGAACGCGAGAAGCTTTCTTT
CDR3 protein: CASRPGGTREAFF

J gene: TRBJ2-1
V gene: TRBV7-8
CDR3 length: 16
D gene: -
clone size: -
CDR3 DNA: TGTGCCAGCAGCTCCCTCCAGGGTAAGCTCCTCGGTGAGCAGTTCTTC
CDR3 protein: CASSSLQGKLLGEQFF

J gene: TRBJ2-7
V gene: TRBV9
CDR3 length: 15
D gene: TRBD2
clone size: -
CDR3 DNA: TGTGCCAGCAGCGCAACTAGCGGGGAGGACTACGAGCAGTACTTC
CDR3 protein: CASSATSGEDYEQYF

J gene: TRBJ2-7
V gene: TRBV6-5
CDR3 length: 13
D gene: TRBD1
clone size: -
CDR3 DNA: TGTGCCAGCACAGGGACAGGATCCCTCGAGCAGTACTTC
CDR3 protein: CASTGTGSLEQYF

J gene: TRBJ1-1
V gene: TRBV19
CDR3 length: 14
D gene: -
clone size: -
CDR3 DNA: TGTGCCAGTAGTATAAGGGACGGGGCCACTGAAGCTTTCTTT
CDR3 protein: CASSIRDGATEAFF

J gene: TRBJ1-5
V gene: TRBV6-6
CDR3 length: 15
D gene: -
clone size: -
CDR3 DNA: TGTGCCAGCAGTTACGGCAGAAGTAGCAATCAGCCCCAGCATTTT
CDR3 protein: CASSYGRSSNQPQHF

J gene: TRBJ2-1
V gene: TRBV5-6
CDR3 length: 11
D gene: -
clone size: -
CDR3 DNA: TGTGCCAGCAGCCCCTCCCCTGGAAGCCTCTTC
CDR3 protein: CASSPSPGSLF

J gene: TRBJ1-3
V gene: TRBV7-6
CDR3 length: 17
D gene: -
clone size: -
CDR3 DNA: TGTGCCAGCAGCCAGGTTATTGGACAGATATCTGGAAACACCATATATTTT
CDR3 protein: CASSQVIGQISGNTIYF

J gene: TRBJ2-7
V gene: TRBV11-3
CDR3 length: 12
D gene: TRBD2
clone size: -
CDR3 DNA: TGTGCCAGCAGCCTAGCGGGAGGTGAAGAGTACTTC
CDR3 protein: CASSLAGGEEYF

J gene: TRBJ2-7
V gene: TRBV7-6
CDR3 length: 14
D gene: TRBD2
clone size: -
CDR3 DNA: TGTGCCAGCAGCTTAGTGACTAGCGCCTACGAGCAGTACTTC
CDR3 protein: CASSLVTSAYEQYF

J gene: TRBJ1-5
V gene: TRBV4-2
CDR3 length: 16
D gene: -
clone size: few
CDR3 DNA: TGTGCCAGCAGCCAAGATGGCTCGGGGTTCAATCAGCCCCAGCATTTT
CDR3 protein: CASSQDGSGFNQPQHF

J gene: TRBJ1-1
V gene: TRBV4-1
CDR3 length: 17
D gene: -
clone size: -
CDR3 DNA: TGCGCCAGCAGCACCCCCCGCAGCTACGGGTTGAACACTGAAGCTTTCTTT
CDR3 protein: CASSTPRSYGLNTEAFF

J gene: TRBJ2-2
V gene: TRBV5-4
CDR3 length: 15
D gene: -
clone size: -
CDR3 DNA: TGTGCCAGCAGCTTGAAGGGAATGGGAACCGGGGAGCTGTTTTTT
CDR3 protein: CASSLKGMGTGELFF